Listed below are T cell receptor beta chains from one sample, sequenced in a study of blood T cell repertoires in COVID-19. Assay: immunoSEQ multiplex PCR; the TCRdb copy retains only in-frame clones and omits some. The table shows roughly 97,000 clones, with just under 85% occurring only once. The sequencing sample was made of peripheral blood. The source of these receptors is a man in his 70s with acute or convalescent COVID-19. The CDR3 runs from the conserved cysteine through the conserved F or W. The order of the fields is clone size, J gene, V gene, D gene, CDR3 protein, CDR3 DNA. D genes are given only for firm matches. Part of the rows lack a size; the others show once, few, many or a class for expanded clones.

>.|TRBJ2-1|TRBV10-2|.
CASSDLPGSGHPYNEQFF
TGCGCCAGCAGTGACCTTCCCGGGTCGGGACACCCATACAATGAGCAGTTCTTC
>.|TRBJ1-6|TRBV6-5|.
CASSYSRADSPLHF
TGTGCCAGCAGTTACTCGAGGGCAGATTCACCCCTCCACTTT
>.|TRBJ1-2|TRBV28|.
CASSLGRVGGYTF
TGTGCCAGCAGTTTAGGGCGGGTGGGTGGCTACACCTTC
>few|TRBJ2-7|TRBV18|TRBD2
CASSPRTSGAYEQYF
TGTGCCAGCTCACCACGGACTAGCGGGGCCTACGAGCAGTACTTC
>.|TRBJ2-7|TRBV9|TRBD1
CASSPQGDRGFDGQYF
TGTGCCAGCAGCCCACAAGGGGACAGGGGATTCGACGGGCAGTACTTC
>.|TRBJ1-1|TRBV10-1|.
CASSESGQNTEAFF
TGCGCCAGCAGTGAGTCGGGACAGAACACTGAAGCTTTCTTT
>.|TRBJ1-1|TRBV11-2|.
CASSPTLRQTTEAFF
TGTGCCAGCAGCCCAACCCTGAGACAGACTACTGAAGCTTTCTTT
>.|TRBJ2-1|TRBV7-6|TRBD2
CASSPDTGLGRSEQFF
TGTGCCAGCAGCCCCGATACGGGACTAGGTCGGAGTGAGCAGTTCTTC
>.|TRBJ2-3|TRBV5-1|TRBD1
CACHDMTGDTDTQYF
TGCGCCTGTCACGATATGACAGGGGATACAGATACGCAGTATTTT
>.|TRBJ2-3|TRBV20-1|TRBD2
CSASLGAGGNTQYF
TGCAGTGCTAGTTTAGGAGCGGGAGGTAATACGCAGTATTTT
>.|TRBJ1-5|TRBV19|TRBD1
CASSIFGGTESMGAQHF
TGTGCCAGTAGTATTTTTGGGGGGACAGAAAGCATGGGGGCCCAGCATTTT
>.|TRBJ1-2|TRBV9|.
CASSVVETGSYGYTF
TGTGCCAGCAGCGTAGTGGAGACAGGTTCCTATGGCTACACCTTC
>.|TRBJ1-6|TRBV5-1|TRBD1
CASSRDSYNSPLHF
TGCGCCAGCAGCCGGGACAGTTATAATTCACCCCTCCACTTT
>.|TRBJ2-1|TRBV20-1|.
CSARDLWEQFF
TGCAGTGCTAGAGATCTATGGGAGCAGTTCTTC
>.|TRBJ1-1|TRBV4-1|TRBD1
CASKPDRGLSTEAFF
TGCGCCAGCAAACCGGACAGGGGGCTTAGCACTGAAGCTTTCTTT
>.|TRBJ2-1|TRBV14|TRBD2
CASSRQLGLAGNEQFF
TGTGCCAGCAGTCGCCAACTCGGACTAGCGGGCAATGAGCAGTTCTTC
>.|TRBJ2-5|TRBV5-1|TRBD2
CASRPAGGQETQYF
TGCGCCAGCAGGCCCGCGGGGGGCCAAGAGACCCAGTACTTC
>.|TRBJ1-1|TRBV6-5|TRBD1
CASRKDRQNTEAFF
TGTGCCAGCAGAAAGGACAGGCAGAACACTGAAGCTTTCTTT
>.|TRBJ2-1|TRBV24-1|.
CATHGVAYNEQFF
TGTGCCACCCATGGAGTCGCCTACAATGAGCAGTTCTTC
>.|TRBJ1-1|TRBV5-1|.
CASSQVGGLGTEAFF
TGCGCCAGCAGCCAAGTGGGAGGGTTGGGCACTGAAGCTTTCTTT
>.|TRBJ2-3|TRBV6-2/TRBV6-3|.
CASSYPGTAGTQYF
TGTGCCAGCAGTTACCCCGGAACAGCCGGTACGCAGTATTTT
>.|TRBJ2-1|TRBV18|TRBD2
CASSAGLAYNEQFF
TGTGCCAGCTCAGCGGGACTAGCGTACAATGAGCAGTTCTTC
>.|TRBJ1-2|TRBV6-5|.
CASTGTRTNYGYTF
TGTGCCAGCACGGGGACAAGAACTAACTATGGCTACACCTTC
>.|TRBJ2-5|TRBV6-1|TRBD2
CASREEGSGKETQYF
TGTGCCAGCAGAGAAGAAGGTAGCGGGAAAGAGACCCAGTACTTC
>.|TRBJ1-4|TRBV5-5|.
CASSGVTSSNEKLFF
TGTGCCAGCAGCGGAGTGACGTCTTCTAATGAAAAACTGTTTTTT
>once|TRBJ1-2|TRBV19|TRBD1
CASSPRDRNNYGYTF
TGTGCCAGTAGTCCCCGGGACAGAAATAACTATGGCTACACCTTC
>.|TRBJ1-1|TRBV7-3|.
CASSSRVGAGPNTEAFF
TGTGCCAGCAGCTCCAGAGTTGGAGCAGGGCCTAACACTGAAGCTTTCTTT
>.|TRBJ2-1|TRBV5-8|.
CASSLLVYFGAYNEQFF
TGTGCCAGCAGCCTCCTTGTGTATTTTGGGGCTTACAATGAGCAGTTCTTC
>.|TRBJ1-1|TRBV7-9|.
CASSLGEIRQAFF
TGTGCCAGCAGCTTAGGGGAGATACGTCAAGCTTTCTTT
>.|TRBJ2-2|TRBV2|TRBD1
CASRKTTGGVGELFF
TGTGCCAGCAGAAAAACTACAGGGGGCGTGGGGGAGCTGTTTTTT
>.|TRBJ2-7|TRBV28|TRBD2
CASSRRTSGGLYEQYF
TGTGCCAGCAGTCGCCGGACTAGCGGGGGTCTCTACGAGCAGTACTTC
>.|TRBJ2-1|TRBV9|.
CASSVSELVNNEQFF
TGTGCCAGCAGCGTTTCCGAGTTGGTTAACAATGAGCAGTTCTTC
>.|TRBJ1-5|TRBV6-5|.
CASSYLRGNQPQHF
TGTGCCAGCAGTTACTTAAGGGGGAATCAGCCCCAGCATTTT
>.|TRBJ1-2|TRBV4-3|.
CASSPAGLGYGYTF
TGCGCCAGCAGCCCAGCAGGGTTGGGCTATGGCTACACCTTC
>.|TRBJ1-1|TRBV30|.
CAWSYYRGGATEAFF
TGTGCCTGGAGTTACTACCGAGGGGGGGCCACTGAAGCTTTCTTT
>.|TRBJ2-1|TRBV13|.
CASSSRTENREQFF
TGTGCCAGCAGCTCTCGGACGGAAAACAGGGAGCAGTTCTTC